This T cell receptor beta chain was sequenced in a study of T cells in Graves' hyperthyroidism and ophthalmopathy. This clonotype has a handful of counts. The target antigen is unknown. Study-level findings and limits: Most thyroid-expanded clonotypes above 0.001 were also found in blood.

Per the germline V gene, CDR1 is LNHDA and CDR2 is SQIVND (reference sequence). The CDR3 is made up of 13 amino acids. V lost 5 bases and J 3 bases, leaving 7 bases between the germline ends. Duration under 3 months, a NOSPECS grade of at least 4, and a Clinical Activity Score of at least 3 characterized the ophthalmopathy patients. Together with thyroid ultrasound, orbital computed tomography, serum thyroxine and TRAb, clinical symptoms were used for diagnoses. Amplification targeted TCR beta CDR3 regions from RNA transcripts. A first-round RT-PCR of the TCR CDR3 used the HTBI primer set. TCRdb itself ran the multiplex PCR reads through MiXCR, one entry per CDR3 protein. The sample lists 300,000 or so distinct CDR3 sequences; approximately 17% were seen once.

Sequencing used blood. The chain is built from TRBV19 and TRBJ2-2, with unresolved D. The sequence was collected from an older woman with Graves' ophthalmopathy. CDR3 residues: CASSWAHTGELFF. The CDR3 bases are TGTGCCAGTAGTTGGGCTCACACCGGGGAGCTGTTTTTT.